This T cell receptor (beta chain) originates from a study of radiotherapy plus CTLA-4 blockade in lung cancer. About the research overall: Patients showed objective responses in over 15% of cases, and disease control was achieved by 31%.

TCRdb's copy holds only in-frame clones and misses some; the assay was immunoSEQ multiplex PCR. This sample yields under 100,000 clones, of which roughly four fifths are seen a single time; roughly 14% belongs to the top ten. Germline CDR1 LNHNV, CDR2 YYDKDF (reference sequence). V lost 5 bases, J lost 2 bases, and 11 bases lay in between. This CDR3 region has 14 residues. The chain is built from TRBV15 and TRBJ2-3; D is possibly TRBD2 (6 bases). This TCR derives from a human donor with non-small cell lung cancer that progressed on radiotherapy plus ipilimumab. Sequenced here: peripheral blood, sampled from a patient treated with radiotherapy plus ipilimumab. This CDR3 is CATSRRRDTDTQYF. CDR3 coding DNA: TGTGCCACCAGCCGCCGGAGGGACACAGATACGCAGTATTTT. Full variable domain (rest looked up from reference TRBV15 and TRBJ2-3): DAMVIQNPRYQVTQFGKPVTLSCSQTLNHNVMYWYQQKSSQAPKLLFHYYDKDFNNEADTPDNFQSRRPNTSFCFLDIRSPGLGDTAMYLCATSRRRDTDTQYFGPGTRLTVL.